The rows below give T cell receptor beta chains drawn from one sample of a study of blood T cell repertoires in COVID-19. Method: immunoSEQ multiplex PCR; TCRdb's copy keeps in-frame clones and lacks some. The profile shows 75,000 to 95,000 clones, around nine tenths of them singletons. Source material: peripheral blood. These receptors were collected from a woman aged 80 or over with acute or convalescent COVID-19. CDR3s include the opening cysteine and the closing phenylalanine or tryptophan. A D gene is named only where the DNA matches it firmly. Size is stated for part of the rows, as once, few or many counts, or as a class when the clone is expanded.

V gene,clone size,D gene,J gene,CDR3 DNA,CDR3 protein
TRBV19,once,TRBD1,TRBJ2-1,TGTGCCAGTAGTATGCGGACAGGGAGGTCCTACAATGAGCAGTTCTTC,CASSMRTGRSYNEQFF
TRBV25-1,-,TRBD1,TRBJ1-4,TGTGCCAGCGCACAGGGGCCGAATGAAAAACTGTTTTTT,CASAQGPNEKLFF
TRBV20-1,-,TRBD2,TRBJ2-7,TGCAGTGCTAGTCTTAGCGGGAGAGGATGGGAGCAGTACTTC,CSASLSGRGWEQYF
TRBV29-1,-,-,TRBJ2-5,TGCAGCGGCAGGGGGCGGGGGGAGACCCAGTACTTC,CSGRGRGETQYF
TRBV7-9,-,TRBD2,TRBJ2-3,TGTGCCAGCAGCCTTAGCGGGGACTTCTCAGATACGCAGTATTTT,CASSLSGDFSDTQYF
TRBV3-1/TRBV3-2,-,-,TRBJ1-1,TGTGCCAGCAGCCAAGATGTAGGAGGGGCCGACACTGAAGCTTTCTTT,CASSQDVGGADTEAFF
TRBV30,-,-,TRBJ1-3,TGTGCCTGGAGTGACGAGACAGCTGGAAACACCATATATTTT,CAWSDETAGNTIYF
TRBV7-8,-,TRBD1,TRBJ1-1,TGTGCCAGCAGCTTAGCGGGACAGCTAAACACTGAAGCTTTCTTT,CASSLAGQLNTEAFF
TRBV28,-,TRBD1,TRBJ1-6,TGTGCCAGCAGTTCTACCTGGGGGACAGTCGTCCCACCCCTCCACTTT,CASSSTWGTVVPPLHF
TRBV30,-,-,TRBJ1-2,TGTGCCTGGAGCGGCAGAATAGGGGCTAACTATGGCTACACCTTC,CAWSGRIGANYGYTF
TRBV13,-,TRBD1,TRBJ1-6,TGTGCCAGCAGCTTAGGACTACCGGGACAGGAAAATTCACCCCTCCACTTT,CASSLGLPGQENSPLHF
TRBV7-8,-,-,TRBJ2-7,TGTGCCAGCAGCCGAGGGACACTGTCCTACGAGCAGTACTTC,CASSRGTLSYEQYF
TRBV2,-,TRBD1,TRBJ1-6,TGTGCCAGCAGTGACTCCGGCGGGACAGGGTCCCCACCCCTCCACTTT,CASSDSGGTGSPPLHF
TRBV9,few,TRBD2,TRBJ2-1,TGTGCCAGCAGCGTAGGGGCGGGAGGCGCCTACAATGAGCAGTTCTTC,CASSVGAGGAYNEQFF
TRBV9,-,TRBD1,TRBJ1-4,TGTGCCAGCAGCGCGACAGGGGCGGGTGAAAAACTGTTTTTT,CASSATGAGEKLFF
TRBV4-3,-,-,TRBJ1-1,TGCGCCAGCAGCCAGACAGTAAAATCTGAAGCTTTCTTT,CASSQTVKSEAFF
TRBV9,-,TRBD1,TRBJ1-4,TGTGCCAGCAGCGTAGCACTCGAGGACAGGGGGCTTTATGAAAAACTGTTTTTT,CASSVALEDRGLYEKLFF
TRBV2,-,TRBD1,TRBJ1-2,TGTGCCAGCAGCATTGACAGGGATCGTGGCTACACCTTC,CASSIDRDRGYTF
TRBV21-1,-,-,TRBJ2-5,TGTGCCAGCAGGGTACAAGGGACAGGGGGAGAGACCCAGTACTTC,CASRVQGTGGETQYF
TRBV18,-,-,TRBJ1-1,TGTGCCAGCTCACCGTCCAGAAACATGAACACTGAAGCTTTCTTT,CASSPSRNMNTEAFF
TRBV4-2,-,-,TRBJ1-2,TGTGCCAGCAGCCAAGACGCAGGGAACTATGGCTACACCTTC,CASSQDAGNYGYTF
TRBV18,-,-,TRBJ1-1,TGTGCCAGCTCACTCCCCGGCACTGAAGCTTTCTTT,CASSLPGTEAFF
TRBV5-1,once,TRBD2,TRBJ2-1,TGCGCCAGCAGCTTGGGTAGCGGGGACTACAATGAGCAGTTCTTC,CASSLGSGDYNEQFF
TRBV7-3,-,TRBD2,TRBJ2-2,TGTGCCAGCAGCCCCCGCGCGGGGGGCCCCGGGGAGCTGTTTTTT,CASSPRAGGPGELFF
TRBV10-1,-,-,TRBJ2-3,TGCGCCAGCAGTAGGAGACCCCCACCAGCGGGAGATACGCAGTATTTT,CASSRRPPPAGDTQYF
TRBV20-1,-,-,TRBJ2-3,TGCAGTGCCATTTTGACAGATACGCAGTATTTT,CSAILTDTQYF
TRBV18,-,-,TRBJ1-4,TGTGCCAGCTCCGTTACCGAGGGCGAAAAACTGTTTTTT,CASSVTEGEKLFF
TRBV19,-,TRBD1,TRBJ1-3,TGTGCCAGTAGTCCCACCGGGACAGAAGGAAACACCATATATTTT,CASSPTGTEGNTIYF
TRBV28,-,-,TRBJ2-7,TGTGCCAGCAGTCCGATAGCCTACGAGCAGTACTTC,CASSPIAYEQYF
TRBV6-5,-,-,TRBJ1-2,TGTGCCAGCAGACCTCCGGGACTTACAAATGGCTACACCTTC,CASRPPGLTNGYTF
TRBV3-1/TRBV3-2,-,-,TRBJ1-5,TGTGCCAGCAGCCAAGGAGGGGGGGGAATTGGCAATCAGCCCCAGCATTTT,CASSQGGGGIGNQPQHF
TRBV10-3,-,-,TRBJ2-3,TGTGCCATCAGTGTTGGGGGCGCCGGGACAGATACGCAGTATTTT,CAISVGGAGTDTQYF
TRBV30,-,-,TRBJ1-1,TGTGCCTGGAGCGCTACGGGTCTACGGACTGAAGCTTTCTTT,CAWSATGLRTEAFF
TRBV27,-,-,TRBJ1-2,TGTGCCAGCAGTTTTTCGCGGCTCGAGGGCCGGGGCTACACCTTC,CASSFSRLEGRGYTF
TRBV5-6,-,-,TRBJ2-5,TGTGCCAGCAGCTTACGTGGGAGTTGGCAAGAGACCCAGTACTTC,CASSLRGSWQETQYF
TRBV11-3,-,-,TRBJ2-1,TGTGCCAGCAGCTTAGGTCAGGGGACCGTCGATGAGCAGTTCTTC,CASSLGQGTVDEQFF
TRBV7-9,once,-,TRBJ2-1,TGTGCCAGCAGCTCGCCGGGGGACGATGAGCAGTTCTTC,CASSSPGDDEQFF
TRBV6-2/TRBV6-3,-,-,TRBJ2-7,TGTGCCAGCAGTCCCCAAACAGGGCTTCCCTCGTACTACGAGCAGTACTTC,CASSPQTGLPSYYEQYF
TRBV15,-,-,TRBJ1-4,TGTGCCACCAGCAGACAAGGAGCCGATGAAAAACTGTTTTTT,CATSRQGADEKLFF
TRBV6-2/TRBV6-3,-,-,TRBJ1-1,TGTGCCAGCAGTCGTGGACAGATTTCTATGAACACTGAAGCTTTCTTT,CASSRGQISMNTEAFF
TRBV30,-,TRBD1,TRBJ2-7,TGTGCCTGGAGTGCGGGACAGGGATACGAGCAGTACTTC,CAWSAGQGYEQYF
TRBV6-6,-,TRBD1,TRBJ1-2,TGTGCCAGCAGTTACGTCCGGGACAGAATGAGCTATGGCTACACCTTC,CASSYVRDRMSYGYTF